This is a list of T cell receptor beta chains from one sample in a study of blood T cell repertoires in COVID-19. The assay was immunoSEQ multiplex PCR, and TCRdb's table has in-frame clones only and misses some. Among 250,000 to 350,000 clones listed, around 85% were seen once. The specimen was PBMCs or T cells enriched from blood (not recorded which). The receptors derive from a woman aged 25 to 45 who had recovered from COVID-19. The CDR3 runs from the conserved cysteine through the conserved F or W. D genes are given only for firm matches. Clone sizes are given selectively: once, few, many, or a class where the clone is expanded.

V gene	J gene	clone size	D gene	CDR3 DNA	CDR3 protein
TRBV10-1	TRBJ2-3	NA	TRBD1	TGCGCCAGCAGCTTAACAGGGGGCTCGGTTCACACAGATACGCAGTATTTT	CASSLTGGSVHTDTQYF
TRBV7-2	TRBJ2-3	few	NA	TGTGCCAGCAGCCCCGAGGTTGGGGATACGCAGTATTTT	CASSPEVGDTQYF
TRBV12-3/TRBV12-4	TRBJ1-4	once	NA	TGTGCCAGCAGTCGTAATGAAAAACTGTTTTTT	CASSRNEKLFF
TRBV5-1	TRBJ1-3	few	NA	TGCGCCAGCAGCCCCGAGGCAGGGCCCAGAAACACCATATATTTT	CASSPEAGPRNTIYF
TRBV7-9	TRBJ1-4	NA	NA	TGTGCCAGCAGGGCGACTAGTTCTAATGAAAAACTGTTTTTT	CASRATSSNEKLFF
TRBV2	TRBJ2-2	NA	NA	TGTGCCAGCTACTTGCTGGGGGAGCTGTTTTTT	CASYLLGELFF
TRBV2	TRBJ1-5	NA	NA	TGTGCCAGCAGTGGTGGTTTAGTTCAGCCCCAGCATTTT	CASSGGLVQPQHF
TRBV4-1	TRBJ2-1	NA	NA	TGCGCCAGCAGCCAACTTTTCCCCGATTTACGGAATGAGCAGTTCTTC	CASSQLFPDLRNEQFF
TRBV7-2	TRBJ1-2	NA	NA	TGTGCCAGCAGCCAAAGACGCGGCAGGGACTATGGCTACACCTTC	CASSQRRGRDYGYTF
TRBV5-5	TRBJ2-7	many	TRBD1	TGTGCCAGCAGTTGGTACGGGACAGAGAGCTACGAGCAGTACTTC	CASSWYGTESYEQYF
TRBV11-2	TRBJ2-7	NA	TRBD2	TGTGCCAGCAGCTCCGGACTTGCGAGCGGGAGTATAGGGCAGTACTTC	CASSSGLASGSIGQYF
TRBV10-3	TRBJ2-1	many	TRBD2	TGTGCCATCAGTGAGTCTGGCGGGAGACACAATGAGCAGTTCTTC	CAISESGGRHNEQFF
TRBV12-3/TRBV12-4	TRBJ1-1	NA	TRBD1	TGTGCCAGCAGTGGGGACAGGGCCACTGAAGCTTTCTTT	CASSGDRATEAFF
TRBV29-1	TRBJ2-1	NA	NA	TGCAGCGTTAGTGGTAGAGCGAACAATGAGCAGTTCTTC	CSVSGRANNEQFF
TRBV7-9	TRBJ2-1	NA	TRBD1	TGTGCCAGCAGGGGACAGAATGAGCAGTTCTTC	CASRGQNEQFF
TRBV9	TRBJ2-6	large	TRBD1	TGTGCCAGCAGCCAGGGGGCTGGGGCCAACGTCCTGACTTTC	CASSQGAGANVLTF
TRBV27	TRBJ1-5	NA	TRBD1	TGTGCCAGCAGTAAAGCCGGACAGGGAAGCAATCAGCCCCAGCATTTT	CASSKAGQGSNQPQHF
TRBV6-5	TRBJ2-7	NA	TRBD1	TGTGCCAGCAGTACCCCCAGGGGGAACGAGCAGTACTTC	CASSTPRGNEQYF
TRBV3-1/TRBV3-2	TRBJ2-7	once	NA	TGTGCCAGCAGCCAAGCGCTTAGAGGGAGACTCGAGCAGTACTTC	CASSQALRGRLEQYF
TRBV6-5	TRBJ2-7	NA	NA	TGTGCCATTACCAAAAGTCCGAGAGGGGGCTACGAGCAGTACTTC	CAITKSPRGGYEQYF
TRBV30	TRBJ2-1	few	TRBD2	TGTGCCTGGGCCTTAGGGACTAGCTCCTACAATGAGCAGTTCTTC	CAWALGTSSYNEQFF
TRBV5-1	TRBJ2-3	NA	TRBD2	TGCGCCAGCAGCCAAAAACTAGCGGGGAGGACAGATACGCAGTATTTT	CASSQKLAGRTDTQYF
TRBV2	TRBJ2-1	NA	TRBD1	TGTGCCAGCAGGGAACAGGGGGCCGTCTCCTACAATGAGCAGTTCTTC	CASREQGAVSYNEQFF
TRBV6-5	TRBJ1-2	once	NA	TGTGCCAGCAACCCTTCCAGGGAAGGATATGGCTACACCTTC	CASNPSREGYGYTF
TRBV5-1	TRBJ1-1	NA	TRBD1	TGCGCCAGCAGCCCCGGGACAGGGTGGGACACTGAAGCTTTCTTT	CASSPGTGWDTEAFF
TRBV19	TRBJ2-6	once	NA	TGTGCCAGTAACCTTGGGGGCTGGTACGGCTCTGGGGCCAACGTCCTGACTTTC	CASNLGGWYGSGANVLTF
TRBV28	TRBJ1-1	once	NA	TGTGCCAGCACCCATTTCAGTGACTTGGGCACTGAAGCTTTCTTT	CASTHFSDLGTEAFF
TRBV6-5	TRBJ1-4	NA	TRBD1	TGTGCCAGCCGCCCCCCGGACAGGGGCCTCGGGAAACTGTTTTTT	CASRPPDRGLGKLFF
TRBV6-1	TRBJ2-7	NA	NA	TGTGCCAGCAGTGAAGCCACCCTATACCGGGACATCCCATACGAGCAGTACTTC	CASSEATLYRDIPYEQYF
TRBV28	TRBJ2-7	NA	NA	TGTGCCAGCAGTTTAATTTTGGGGCCCCCTCTAAACTACGAGCAGTACTTC	CASSLILGPPLNYEQYF
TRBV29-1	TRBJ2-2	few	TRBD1	TGCAGCGCCCGACAGGGGGCGAGCGGGGAGCTGTTTTTT	CSARQGASGELFF
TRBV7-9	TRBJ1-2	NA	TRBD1	TGTGCCAGCAGCTATCAGGGGGCCTACTATGGCTACACCTTC	CASSYQGAYYGYTF
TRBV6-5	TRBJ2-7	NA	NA	TGTGCCAGCAGTTACTCCGGGAGCGAGCAGTACTTC	CASSYSGSEQYF
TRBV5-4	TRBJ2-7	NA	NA	TGTGCCAGCAGCTTGGCGGGGGGCCCGGACGAGCAGTACTTC	CASSLAGGPDEQYF
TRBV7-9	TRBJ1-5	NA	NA	TGTGCCAGCAGCTTAGACACAGGGTTAAGCCAGCCCCAGCATTTT	CASSLDTGLSQPQHF
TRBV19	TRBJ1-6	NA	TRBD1	TGTGCCAGTAGTACGACAGGGTATAATTCACCCCTCCACTTT	CASSTTGYNSPLHF
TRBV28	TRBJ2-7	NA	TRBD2	TGTGCCAGCAGAACTAGCGGGAGCTACTACGAGCAGTACTTC	CASRTSGSYYEQYF
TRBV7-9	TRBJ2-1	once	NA	TGTGCCAGCAGGCCCGGGGAGGGGGAGTTTCAGAACAATGAGCAGTTCTTC	CASRPGEGEFQNNEQFF
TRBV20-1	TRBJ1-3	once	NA	TGCAGTGCTAGTACCAGGGCTGGAAACACCATATATTTT	CSASTRAGNTIYF
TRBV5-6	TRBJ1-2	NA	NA	TGTGCCAGCAGCTTGGACGGGCAGGGGATAAACTATGGCTACACCTTC	CASSLDGQGINYGYTF
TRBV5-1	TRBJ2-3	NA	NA	TGCGCCAGCAGCCTAAGCGGACTCACAGATACGCAGTATTTT	CASSLSGLTDTQYF
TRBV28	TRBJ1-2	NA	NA	TGTGCCAGCAGCTACTTTTCGCGGGGCGGAGATTCGGGCTACACCTTC	CASSYFSRGGDSGYTF
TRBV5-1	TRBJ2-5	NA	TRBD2	TGCGCCAGCAGCCCGAGCGGGGGTCGGGAGACCCAGTACTTC	CASSPSGGRETQYF
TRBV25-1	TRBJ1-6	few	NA	TGTGCCAGCAGTGAATATGGAGGGGCAGGTAATTCACCCCTCCACTTT	CASSEYGGAGNSPLHF
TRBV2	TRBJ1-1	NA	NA	TGTGCCAGCACGAGGGATGTGGGTGAAGCTTTCTTT	CASTRDVGEAFF
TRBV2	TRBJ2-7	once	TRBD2	TGTGCCAGCAGTCCCCCGAAGGGCTTAGCGGGGCCCTCCTACGAGCAGTACTTC	CASSPPKGLAGPSYEQYF
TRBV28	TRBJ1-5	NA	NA	TGTGCCAGCAGACCTCCAGGGATGGGGCAGCCCCAGCATTTT	CASRPPGMGQPQHF
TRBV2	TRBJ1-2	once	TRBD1	TGTGCCAGCTACAGGACAGGGAACTATGGCTACACCTTC	CASYRTGNYGYTF
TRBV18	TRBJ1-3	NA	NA	TGTGCCAGCTCACCACCGGTGGGGAGCTCTGGAAACACCATATATTTT	CASSPPVGSSGNTIYF